This TCR beta chain was sequenced during a study of yellow fever vaccine responses in identical twins. TCRdb called the RT-PCR reads again in MiXCR, with one record for every CDR3 protein. The repertoire holds some 15,000 distinct CDR3 sequences, around 84% seen once, with roughly 0.68% in the top ten. There are 17 residues in the CDR3. Germline V gene lookup returns CDR1 MNHNS and CDR2 SASEGT. The V and J ends lost 5 bases and 2 bases, in that order; junction bases with no gene match: 8. This chain uses TRBV6-1 with TRBJ2-2, with TRBD1 identical over 10 bases. The clonotype comes from a woman between 18 and 30 years old who received the yellow fever vaccine. Here the sequenced sample was T cells from blood (PBMCs), unsorted or a sorted subset (not recorded which), taken before or after yellow fever vaccination (not recorded which). The CDR3 here is CASSHGQGGRNTGELFF. The DNA of the CDR3 is TGTGCCAGCAGTCATGGACAGGGGGGTCGAAACACCGGGGAGCTGTTTTTT.